Below, 8 T cell receptor beta chains from the same sample are listed, as sequenced in a study of regulatory T cells in long-lasting Graves disease. Sequencing libraries for TCR beta were prepared with iRepertoire HTBI primers and Arm-PCR of CDR3 regions. TCRdb reprocessed the multiplex PCR reads via MiXCR and lists one record per CDR3 protein. This sample has approximately 500,000 distinct CDR3 sequences, with roughly 21% found just once. Specified time point: persistent/refractory GD, antithyroid drugs over 5 years with positive TRAb. The TCR library was prepared using RNA isolated from PBMCs. The sequencing here drew on peripheral blood mononuclear cells (PBMCs), taken when the disease was refractory, from a patient treated with antithyroid drugs. The receptor set was obtained from a female donor with Graves disease.

This sequence joins TRBV3-1 and TRBJ2-7, with D hard to call. The CDR3 consists of 12 residues. CDR1 and CDR2 (germline): LGHDT, YNNKEL (reference sequence). Deletions cut 1 base from V and 4 bases from J, with 5 bases between. CDR3 nucleotides: TGTGCCAGCAGCCAAGTCTCTTACGAGCAGTACTTC. Its translation is CASSQVSYEQYF.

The V gene is TRBV6-1, the J gene TRBJ1-1; D remains unclear. This CDR3 spans 12 amino acids. CDR1 and CDR2 (germline): MNHNS, SASEGT. The V gene lost 5 bases and the J gene lost 2 bases, with 6 bases spanning the gap. Written as DNA, the CDR3 is TGTGCCAGCAGTTACCTAAACACTGAAGCTTTCTTT. As protein: CASSYLNTEAFF.

This clonotype was detected many times. The chain recombines TRBV29-1 with TRBJ1-2; unclear D gene. The CDR3 consists of 11 residues. The V gene lost 3 bases and the J gene lost 6 bases, with 8 bases spanning the gap. The germline CDR1 and CDR2 sequences are SQVTM and ANQGSEA. The CDR3 sequence is CSVEKINGYTF. The CDR3 DNA follows: TGCAGCGTTGAGAAGATAAATGGCTACACCTTC.

This clonotype was recorded many times. The gene calls are TRBV24-1 and TRBJ1-2, with D hard to call. This CDR3 region has 12 residues. Germline V gene data show CDR1 as KGHDR and CDR2 as SFDVKD. V lost 1 base to trimming and J lost 6 bases, with 5 bases between them. CDR3 sequence: CATSDFRNGYTF. CDR3 in DNA: TGTGCCACCAGTGATTTTCGTAATGGCTACACCTTC.

This clonotype was recorded many times. The rearrangement joins TRBV28 to TRBJ2-7; 15 nucleotides line up with TRBD2. Germline values: CDR1 MDHEN, CDR2 SYDVKM. The CDR3 is made up of 16 amino acids. The ends lost 4 bases at V and 2 bases at J; junction bases unmatched: 3. CDR3 protein: CASSSGLAGGPYEQYF. CDR3 bases: TGTGCCAGCAGTTCCGGACTAGCGGGAGGGCCCTACGAGCAGTACTTC.

The V gene is TRBV6-5, the J gene TRBJ2-6; D gene uncertain. V lost 2 bases to trimming and J lost 0 bases, with 5 bases between them. CDR1 is MNHEY and CDR2 is SVGAGI in the germline V gene. The CDR3 has 15 residues. CDR3 bases: TGTGCCAGCAGTTACCCCGGCTCTGGGGCCAACGTCCTGACTTTC. Residues: CASSYPGSGANVLTF.

This clonotype was picked up many times. The rearrangement links TRBV11-2 to TRBJ1-2; TRBD1 matches 7 bases. Germline CDR1 SGHAT, CDR2 FQNNGV. This CDR3 has 16 residues. Trimming removed 3 bases from V and 3 bases from J; junction bases left unmatched: 10. The CDR3 reads CASSFIRDSRHYGYTF. In DNA, the CDR3 is TGTGCCAGCAGCTTTATTCGGGACAGTCGACACTATGGCTACACCTTC.

The rearrangement joins TRBV5-1 to TRBJ2-2, with 8 bases identical to TRBD2. The germline V gene has CDR1 SGHRS and CDR2 YFSETQ. Unmatched junction bases numbered 8, after V lost 7 bases and J lost 6 bases. The CDR3 has 14 residues. The CDR3 loop is CASRLLAEAGELFF. CDR3 bases: TGCGCCAGCCGCCTACTAGCGGAGGCCGGGGAGCTGTTTTTT.